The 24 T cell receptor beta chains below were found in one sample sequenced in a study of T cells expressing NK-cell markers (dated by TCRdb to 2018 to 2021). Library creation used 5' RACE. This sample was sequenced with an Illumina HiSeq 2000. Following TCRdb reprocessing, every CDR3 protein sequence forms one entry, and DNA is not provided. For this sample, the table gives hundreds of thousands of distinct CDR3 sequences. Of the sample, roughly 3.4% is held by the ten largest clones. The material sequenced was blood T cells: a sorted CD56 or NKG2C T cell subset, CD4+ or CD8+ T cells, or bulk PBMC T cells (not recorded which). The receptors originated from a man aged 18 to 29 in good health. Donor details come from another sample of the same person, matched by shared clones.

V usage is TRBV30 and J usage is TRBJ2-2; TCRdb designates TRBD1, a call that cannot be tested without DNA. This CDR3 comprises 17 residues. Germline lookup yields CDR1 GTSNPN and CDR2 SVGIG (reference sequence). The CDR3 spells CASRGGGPWVNTGELFF.

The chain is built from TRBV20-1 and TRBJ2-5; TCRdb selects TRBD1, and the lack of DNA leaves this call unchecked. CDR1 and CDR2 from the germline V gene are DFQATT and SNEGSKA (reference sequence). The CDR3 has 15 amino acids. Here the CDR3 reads CSAPQVGIGTETQYF.

CDR3 residues: CASSLAPGGLYGYTF. This chain joins TRBV12-3 or TRBV12-4 and TRBJ1-2; as DNA is missing, the TRBD1 call by TCRdb cannot be tested. There are 15 residues in the CDR3.

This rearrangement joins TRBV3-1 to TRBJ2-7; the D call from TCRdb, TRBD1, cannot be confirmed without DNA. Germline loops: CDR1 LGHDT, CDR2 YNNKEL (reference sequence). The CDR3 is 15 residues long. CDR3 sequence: CASSWSRTGGYEQYF.

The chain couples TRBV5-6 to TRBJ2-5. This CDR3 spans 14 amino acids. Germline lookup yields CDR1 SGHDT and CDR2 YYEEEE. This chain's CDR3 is CASSLVREQETQYF.

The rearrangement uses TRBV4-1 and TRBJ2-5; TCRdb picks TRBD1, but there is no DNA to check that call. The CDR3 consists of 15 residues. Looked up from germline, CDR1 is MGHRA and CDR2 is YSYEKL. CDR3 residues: CASSQWTGSQETQYF.

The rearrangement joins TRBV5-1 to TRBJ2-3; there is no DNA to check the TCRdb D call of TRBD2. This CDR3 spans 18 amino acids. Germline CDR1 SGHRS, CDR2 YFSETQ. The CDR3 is CASSPSGLAGILRGTQYF.

This chain's CDR3 is CATGDGVNTEAFF. The V and J genes are TRBV24-1 and TRBJ1-1. The germline gives CDR1 KGHDR, CDR2 SFDVKD. This CDR3 is 13 amino acids long.

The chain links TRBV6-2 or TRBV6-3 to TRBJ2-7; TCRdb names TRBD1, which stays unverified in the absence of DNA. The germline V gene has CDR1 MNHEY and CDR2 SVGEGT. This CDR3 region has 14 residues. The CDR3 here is CASNPFAGPYEQYF.

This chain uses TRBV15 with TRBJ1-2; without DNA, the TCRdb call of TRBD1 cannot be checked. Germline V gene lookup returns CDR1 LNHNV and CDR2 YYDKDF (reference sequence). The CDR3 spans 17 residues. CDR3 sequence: CATSRDYGAGSDYGYTF.

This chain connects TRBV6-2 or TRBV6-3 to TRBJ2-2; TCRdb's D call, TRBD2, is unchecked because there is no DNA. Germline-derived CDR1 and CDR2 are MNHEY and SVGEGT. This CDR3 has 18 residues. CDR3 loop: CASSTPGLARSYTGELFF.

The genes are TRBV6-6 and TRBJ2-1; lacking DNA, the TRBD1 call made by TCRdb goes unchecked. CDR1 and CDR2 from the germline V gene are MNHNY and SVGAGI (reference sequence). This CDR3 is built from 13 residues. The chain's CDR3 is CASRKDWGLGQFF.

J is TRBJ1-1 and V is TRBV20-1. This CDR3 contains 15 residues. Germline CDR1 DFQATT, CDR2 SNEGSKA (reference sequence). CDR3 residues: CSVGEVGSSNTEAFF.

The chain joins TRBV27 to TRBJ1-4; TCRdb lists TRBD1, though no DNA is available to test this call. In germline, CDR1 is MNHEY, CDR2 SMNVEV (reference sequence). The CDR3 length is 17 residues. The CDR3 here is CASSFVGQGAGNEKLFF.

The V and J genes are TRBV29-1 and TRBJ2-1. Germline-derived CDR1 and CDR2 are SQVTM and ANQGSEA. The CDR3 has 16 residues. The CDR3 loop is CSVPNPYGYLDNEQFF.

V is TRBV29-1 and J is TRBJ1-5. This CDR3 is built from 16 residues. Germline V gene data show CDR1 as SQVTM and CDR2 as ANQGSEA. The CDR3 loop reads CSVERQTPYSNQPQHF.

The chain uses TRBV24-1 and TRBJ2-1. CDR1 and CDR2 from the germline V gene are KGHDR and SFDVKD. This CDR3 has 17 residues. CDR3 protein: CATSDLPVAGSYNEQFF.

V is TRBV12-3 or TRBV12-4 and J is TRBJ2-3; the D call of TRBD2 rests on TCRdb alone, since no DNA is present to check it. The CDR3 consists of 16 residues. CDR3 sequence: CASSPGDGRARDTQYF.

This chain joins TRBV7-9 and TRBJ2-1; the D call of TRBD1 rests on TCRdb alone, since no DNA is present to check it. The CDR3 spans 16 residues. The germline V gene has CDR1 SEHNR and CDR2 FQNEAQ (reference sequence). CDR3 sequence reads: CASSSYKDREKSEQFF.

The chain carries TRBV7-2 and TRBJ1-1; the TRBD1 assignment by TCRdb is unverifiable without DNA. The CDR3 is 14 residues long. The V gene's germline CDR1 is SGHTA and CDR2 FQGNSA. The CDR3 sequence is CASSLEPRGTEAFF.

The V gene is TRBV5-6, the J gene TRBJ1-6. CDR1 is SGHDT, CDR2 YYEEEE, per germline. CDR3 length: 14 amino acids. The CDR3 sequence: CASSLPGLDSPLHF.

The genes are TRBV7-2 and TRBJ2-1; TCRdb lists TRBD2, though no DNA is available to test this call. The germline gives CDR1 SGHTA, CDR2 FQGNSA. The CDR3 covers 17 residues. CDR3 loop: CASSLGFGGMVDNEQFF.

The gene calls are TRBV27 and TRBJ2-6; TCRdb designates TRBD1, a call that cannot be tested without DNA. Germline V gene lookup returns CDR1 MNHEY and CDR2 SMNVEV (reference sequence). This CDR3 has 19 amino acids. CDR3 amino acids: CASRRVVGTGASGANVLTF.

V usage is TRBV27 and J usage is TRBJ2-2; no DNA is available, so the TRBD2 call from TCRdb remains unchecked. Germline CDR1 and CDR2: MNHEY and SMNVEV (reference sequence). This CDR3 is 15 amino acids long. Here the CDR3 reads CASRGLAGKAGELFF.